The 26 T cell receptor beta chains in this list originate from one sample, sequenced in a study of blood T cells in healthy people across ages. Primed by a sample-barcoded 5' primer and a J-beta primer mix, a second PCR proceeded for roughly 7 to 12 cycles. TCRdb ran MiXCR on the 5' RACE reads and lists one entry per CDR3 protein. The data contain about 970,000 distinct CDR3 sequences, 51% of them singletons. The specimen was blood. The receptors were sampled from an older woman in good health.

The chain joins TRBV20-1 to TRBJ2-7; 7 bases are a match to TRBD2. CDR3 length: 14 residues. V lost 3 bases to trimming and J lost 2 bases; unmatched junction nucleotides: 7. The germline V gene encodes CDR1 DFQATT and CDR2 SNEGSKA (reference sequence). In nucleotides, the CDR3 is TGCAGTGCTAGTTGGGCTAGCGGTACCTACGAGCAGTACTTC. It specifies CSASWASGTYEQYF.

The chain combines TRBV5-1 with TRBJ2-3, with D perhaps TRBD2 (5 bases). Trimming removed 2 bases from V and 4 bases from J, with 11 bases in between. This CDR3 has 14 residues. From germline, CDR1 is SGHRS and CDR2 YFSETQ. CDR3 sequence (DNA): TGCGCCAGCAGCTTCACGACGCGGGCAGATACGCAGTATTTT. Amino acid sequence: CASSFTTRADTQYF.

The chain couples TRBV11-2 to TRBJ2-1, with 10 bases identical to TRBD2. V was clipped by 6 bases and J by 0 bases; unmatched bases: 17. Germline assignment: CDR1 SGHAT and CDR2 FQNNGV. The CDR3 length is 20 residues. The CDR3 coding sequence is TGTGCCAGCAGGTCCCTTCGGAGCGTCCAGCGGGAGGGCTCCTACAATGAGCAGTTCTTC. Protein: CASRSLRSVQREGSYNEQFF. The full variable domain, rest sourced from reference TRBV11-2 and TRBJ2-1, is EAGVAQSPRYKIIEKRQSVAFWCNPISGHATLYWYQQILGQGPKLLIQFQNNGVVDDSQLPKDRFSAERLKGVDSTLKIQPAKLEDSAVYLCASRSLRSVQREGSYNEQFFGPGTRLTVL.

The CDR3 sequence is CAWGTSGAYEQYF. CDR3 coding DNA: TGTGCCTGGGGGACTAGCGGAGCTTACGAGCAGTACTTC. The rearrangement links TRBV30 to TRBJ2-7, with 11 nucleotides matching TRBD2. V lost 5 bases to trimming and J lost 4 bases; unmatched junction nucleotides: 4. This CDR3 spans 13 amino acids. Per the germline V gene, CDR1 is GTSNPN and CDR2 is SVGIG (reference sequence).

J is TRBJ2-5 and V is TRBV20-1; 7 positions match TRBD1. The end of the DNA fits TRBJ2-7 better, so the J call may be wrong. The CDR3 contains 12 residues. CDR1 and CDR2 (germline): DFQATT, SNEGSKA (reference sequence). The CDR3 DNA is TGCATCCCAAGGGGACAGCACTACGAGCAGTACTTC. This sequence encodes CIPRGQHYEQYF.

The chain joins TRBV4-1 to TRBJ2-7; 9 nucleotides line up with TRBD1. V dropped 5 bases and J dropped 0; count of bases not matched to a gene: 5. Per germline, CDR1 MGHRA and CDR2 YSYEKL. This CDR3 spans 15 amino acids. As DNA, the CDR3 is TGCGCCAGCAGCTTCCCGGGACAGGGCTCCTACGAGCAGTACTTC. Translation: CASSFPGQGSYEQYF.

This rearrangement joins TRBV20-1 to TRBJ2-5; 7 bases match TRBD1. Germline CDR1 and CDR2: DFQATT and SNEGSKA (reference sequence). V lost 4 bases to trimming and J lost 11 bases; unmatched junction nucleotides: 16. This CDR3 contains 14 residues. CDR3 nucleotides: TGCAGTGCTAAGGGGGCGGGCTCCTACAATGAGCAGTACTTC. Its translation is CSAKGAGSYNEQYF.

The gene calls are TRBV18 and TRBJ1-1; 12 bases align to TRBD1. CDR3 length: 16 residues. V dropped 3 bases and J dropped 8; count of bases not matched to a gene: 10. Germline CDR1 KGHSH, CDR2 LQKENI. The CDR3 protein is CASSPPGQGARTEAFF. DNA for the CDR3: TGTGCCAGCTCACCGCCGGGACAGGGGGCAAGGACGGAAGCTTTCTTT.

The V call is TRBV11-2, the J call TRBJ2-7, with D perhaps given as TRBD1 or TRBD2 (5 bases each). The CDR3 extends over 14 amino acids. Germline V gives CDR1 SGHAT, CDR2 FQNNGV. V lost 7 bases and J lost 0, with 13 bases in between. The CDR3 region is CASNPGGSSYEQYF. The DNA for the CDR3 is TGTGCCAGCAACCCTGGGGGAAGCTCCTACGAGCAGTACTTC.

There are a few counts of this clonotype. V and J are TRBV28 and TRBJ1-5, with a weak D call TRBD1 (5 bases). V shed 5 bases and J shed 1 base, with 15 bases lying between them. CDR1 is MDHEN and CDR2 is SYDVKM in the germline V gene. The CDR3 consists of 16 residues. The DNA of the CDR3 is TGTGCCAGCAGTGAACTGAGGGGAAGGAGCAATCAGCCCCAGCATTTT. As protein: CASSELRGRSNQPQHF. The complete variable domain, with remaining parts taken from reference TRBV28 and TRBJ1-5, reads DVKVTQSSRYLVKRTGEKVFLECVQDMDHENMFWYRQDPGLGLRLIYFSYDVKMKEKGDIPEGYSVSREKKERFSLILESASTNQTSMYLCASSELRGRSNQPQHFGDGTRLSIL.

The rearrangement joins TRBV4-1 to TRBJ2-7; D is unresolved. Germline CDR1 MGHRA, CDR2 YSYEKL. The CDR3 is 15 residues long. V was shortened by 1 base and J by 0 bases, with 10 bases between the two germline ends. The CDR3 region has the DNA TGCGCCAGCAGCCAAGTCTGGCTTCCCTCCTACGAGCAGTACTTC. This sequence encodes CASSQVWLPSYEQYF.

The chain has TRBV3-1 and TRBJ2-1; 7 bases are a match to TRBD2. The V gene's germline CDR1 is LGHDT and CDR2 YNNKEL (reference sequence). This CDR3 spans 16 amino acids. Losses at the gene ends were 1 base for V and 0 bases for J; bases not matched to a gene: 3. This CDR3 reads CASSQGASGSYNEQFF. For the CDR3, the DNA is TGTGCCAGCAGCCAAGGGGCTAGCGGCTCCTACAATGAGCAGTTCTTC.

The V and J genes are TRBV7-9 and TRBJ1-5, with D possibly being TRBD1 (5 bases). The ends were cut back, 6 bases at V and 6 bases at J, with 12 bases in the middle. There are 13 residues in the CDR3. Germline CDR1 is SEHNR and CDR2 is FQNEAQ (reference sequence). The CDR3: CASSLVGVQPQHF. The CDR3 DNA sequence: TGTGCCAGCAGTCTGGTGGGGGTTCAGCCCCAGCATTTT.

The DNA for the CDR3 is TGTGCCAGCAGCTTAGGAGGCGGGTGGGGATTCGAGACCCAGTACTTC. Translating gives CASSLGGGWGFETQYF. The chain uses TRBV7-2 and TRBJ2-5; maybe TRBD2 (5 bases). The V end lost 1 base, the J end lost 5 bases, and 17 bases lay between the germline ends. Per germline, CDR1 SGHTA and CDR2 FQGNSA. The CDR3 spans 16 residues.

This clonotype was seen a few times. This rearrangement joins TRBV29-1 to TRBJ2-1; 9 bases line up with TRBD1. With 7 bases clipped from V and 9 bases from J, the junction kept 7 bases outside the gene matches. The germline V gene has CDR1 SQVTM and CDR2 ANQGSEA. The CDR3 extends over 12 amino acids. This chain's CDR3 is CSAVGQGFEQFF. In DNA, the CDR3 is TGCAGCGCCGTGGGACAGGGTTTTGAGCAGTTCTTC.

This chain joins TRBV28 and TRBJ2-5, with unresolved D. The CDR3 contains 15 residues. Trimming shortened V by 6 bases and J by 4 bases, and 18 bases separated the two germline ends. Per the germline V gene, CDR1 is MDHEN and CDR2 is SYDVKM. CDR3 residues: CASSIGSWSSETQYF. In nucleotides, the CDR3 is TGTGCCAGCAGCATCGGTAGTTGGTCTTCAGAGACCCAGTACTTC.

The table lists this clonotype with a few counts. The chain uses TRBV7-2 and TRBJ1-6; D is unresolved. The V end lost 2 bases, the J end lost 7 bases, and 12 bases lay between the germline ends. The CDR3 is 15 residues long. CDR1 and CDR2 (germline): SGHTA, FQGNSA. CDR3 region: CASSLFGQENSPLHF. The CDR3 DNA follows: TGTGCCAGCAGCTTATTTGGGCAGGAGAATTCACCCCTCCACTTT.

The sample holds a few counts of this clonotype. This may arise from a read error, as a much more abundant clone is one base away. The rearrangement links TRBV5-1 to TRBJ2-1; TRBD2 matches at 7 bases. There are 16 residues in the CDR3. V was clipped by 0 bases and J by 5 bases; unmatched bases: 8. Germline V gene lookup returns CDR1 SGHRS and CDR2 YFSETQ. As DNA, the CDR3 is TGCGCCAGCAGCTTGGCGGGACGCCGGGGGGACAATGAGCAGTTCTTC. It translates to CASSLAGRRGDNEQFF.

The V call is TRBV9, the J call TRBJ1-1; D is undetermined. With 3 bases removed from V and 0 bases from J, the gap between germline ends came to 12 bases. The CDR3 has 15 amino acids. Germline V gene data show CDR1 as SGDLS and CDR2 as YYNGEE. In DNA, the CDR3 is TGTGCCAGCAGCGAGACGGCCGCGATGAACACTGAAGCTTTCTTT. It specifies CASSETAAMNTEAFF. Drawing the rest from reference TRBV9 and TRBJ1-1, the complete variable domain is DSGVTQTPKHLITATGQRVTLRCSPRSGDLSVYWYQQSLDQGLQFLIQYYNGEERAKGNILERFSAQQFPDLHSELNLSSLELGDSALYFCASSETAAMNTEAFFGQGTRLTVV.

This chain uses TRBV12-3 or TRBV12-4 with TRBJ2-7; a weak D match, TRBD1 (6 bases). V was shortened by 6 bases and J by 2 bases, with 17 bases between the two germline ends. The CDR3 loop spans 15 amino acids. CDR3 region: CASRPRGPQTYEQYF. The CDR3 DNA reads as TGTGCCAGCAGGCCCAGGGGCCCCCAGACCTACGAGCAGTACTTC.

The chain uses TRBV20-1 and TRBJ2-1, with TRBD2 as a possible D gene (5 bases). V was pared by 3 bases and J by 6 bases, with 15 bases between. This CDR3 is built from 14 residues. Looked up from germline, CDR1 is DFQATT and CDR2 is SNEGSKA (reference sequence). CDR3: CSASLGASSNEQFF. The CDR3 DNA sequence: TGCAGTGCTAGTTTGGGAGCTAGCAGCAATGAGCAGTTCTTC.

On this clonotype: This sequence may be a read error, since a much larger clone differs from it by one base. The rearrangement uses TRBV2 and TRBJ1-4; 8 positions match TRBD1. This CDR3 spans 16 amino acids. With 3 bases clipped from V and 10 bases from J, the junction kept 13 bases outside the gene matches. The germline V gene has CDR1 SNHLY and CDR2 FYNNEI. The CDR3 DNA follows: TGTGCCAGCAGTGAGCACAGACAGGGGTTTTTTGGAAAACTGTTTTTT. The encoded protein is CASSEHRQGFFGKLFF.

The chain carries TRBV3-1 and TRBJ1-1, with TRBD1 identical over 8 bases. Germline-derived CDR1 and CDR2 are LGHDT and YNNKEL (reference sequence). The CDR3 runs to 13 residues. Trimming removed 1 base from V and 13 bases from J; junction bases left unmatched: 8. The CDR3, as DNA: TGTGCCAGCAGCCAAGGGACAGGGAGGTCCGTTTTCTTT. Translated: CASSQGTGRSVFF.

The chain employs TRBV3-1 and TRBJ2-1; 9 bases line up with TRBD2. Germline-derived CDR1 and CDR2 are LGHDT and YNNKEL (reference sequence). With V trimmed by 5 bases and J by 5 bases, 10 bases remained unmatched. This CDR3 is built from 16 residues. The CDR3 loop reads CASSLHPASGNNEQFF. In DNA, the CDR3 is TGTGCCAGCAGCTTGCACCCGGCTAGCGGGAACAATGAGCAGTTCTTC.

J is TRBJ2-4 and V is TRBV6-5; 7 bases are a match to TRBD1. The DNA end is more similar to TRBJ2-7, so the J call may be wrong. CDR1 and CDR2 (germline): MNHEY, SVGAGI. This CDR3 has 16 amino acids. CDR3: CASSYSIGQVRYEQYF. The CDR3 DNA reads as TGTGCCAGCAGTTACTCGATTGGACAGGTCAGATACGAGCAGTACTTC.

This clonotype was observed once. This chain links TRBV20-1 with TRBJ2-7; TRBD2 agrees at 7 bases. The V gene's germline CDR1 is DFQATT and CDR2 SNEGSKA (reference sequence). Trimming at V came to 0 bases and at J to 0 bases, leaving 8 bases not matched to a gene. The CDR3 extends over 16 amino acids. The CDR3 here is CSARDPAGRNSYEQYF. The CDR3 DNA is TGCAGTGCTAGAGATCCAGCGGGGCGAAACTCCTACGAGCAGTACTTC.